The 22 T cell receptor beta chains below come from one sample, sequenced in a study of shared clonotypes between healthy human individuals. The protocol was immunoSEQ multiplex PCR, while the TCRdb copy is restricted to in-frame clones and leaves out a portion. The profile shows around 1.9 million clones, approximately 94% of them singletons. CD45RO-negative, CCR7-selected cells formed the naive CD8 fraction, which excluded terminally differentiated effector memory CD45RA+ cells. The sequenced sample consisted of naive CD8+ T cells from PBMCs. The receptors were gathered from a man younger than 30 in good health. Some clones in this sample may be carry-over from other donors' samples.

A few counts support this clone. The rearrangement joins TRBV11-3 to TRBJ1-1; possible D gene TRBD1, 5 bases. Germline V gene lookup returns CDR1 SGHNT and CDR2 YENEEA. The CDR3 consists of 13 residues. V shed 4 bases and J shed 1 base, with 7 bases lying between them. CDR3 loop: CASSSRANTEAFF. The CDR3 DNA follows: TGTGCCAGCAGCTCCAGGGCGAACACTGAAGCTTTCTTT.

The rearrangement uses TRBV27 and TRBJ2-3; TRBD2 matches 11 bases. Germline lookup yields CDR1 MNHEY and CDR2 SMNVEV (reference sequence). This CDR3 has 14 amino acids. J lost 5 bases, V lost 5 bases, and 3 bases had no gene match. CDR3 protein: CASSILAGEDTQYF. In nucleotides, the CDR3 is TGTGCCAGCAGTATACTAGCGGGAGAAGATACGCAGTATTTT.

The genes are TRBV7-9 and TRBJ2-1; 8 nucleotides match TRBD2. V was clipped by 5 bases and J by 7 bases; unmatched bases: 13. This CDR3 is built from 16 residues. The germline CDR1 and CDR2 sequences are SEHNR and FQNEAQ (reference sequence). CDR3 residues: CASSLGPSGSRNEQFF. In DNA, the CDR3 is TGTGCCAGCAGCCTAGGGCCTAGCGGGTCACGGAATGAGCAGTTCTTC.

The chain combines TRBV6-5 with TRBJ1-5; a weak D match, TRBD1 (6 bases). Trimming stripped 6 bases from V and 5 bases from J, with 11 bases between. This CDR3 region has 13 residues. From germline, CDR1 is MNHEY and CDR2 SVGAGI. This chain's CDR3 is CASRNSGDQPQHF. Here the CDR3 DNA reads TGTGCCAGCAGGAACTCAGGGGATCAGCCCCAGCATTTT.

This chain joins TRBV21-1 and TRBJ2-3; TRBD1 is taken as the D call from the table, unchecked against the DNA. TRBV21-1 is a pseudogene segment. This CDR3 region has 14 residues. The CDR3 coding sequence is TGTGCCAGCATCCAGACAGGGGGCCCAGATACGCAGTATTTT. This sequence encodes CASIQTGGPDTQYF.

Here the CDR3 reads CASSGRLFGRALSEQFF. Here the CDR3 DNA reads TGTGCCAGCAGTGGGCGACTTTTCGGGAGGGCCCTTTCTGAGCAGTTCTTC. V is TRBV25-1 and J is TRBJ2-1; 8 bases are shared with TRBD2. Germline-derived CDR1 and CDR2 are MGHDK and SYGVNS. With 4 bases clipped from V and 9 bases from J, the junction kept 17 bases outside the gene matches. The CDR3 sequence is 17 residues long. Supplemented by reference TRBV25-1 and TRBJ2-1, the full variable domain reads EADIYQTPRYLVIGTGKKITLECSQTMGHDKMYWYQQDPGMELHLIHYSYGVNSTEKGDLSSESTVSRIRTEHFPLTLESARPSHTSQYLCASSGRLFGRALSEQFFGPGTRLTVL.

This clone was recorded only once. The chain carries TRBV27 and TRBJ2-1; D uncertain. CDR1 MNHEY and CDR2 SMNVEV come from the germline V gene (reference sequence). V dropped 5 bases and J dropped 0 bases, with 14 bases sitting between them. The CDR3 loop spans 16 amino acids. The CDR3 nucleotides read TGTGCCAGCAGTCCCCGCCGCAGAGCCTCCTACAATGAGCAGTTCTTC. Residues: CASSPRRRASYNEQFF.

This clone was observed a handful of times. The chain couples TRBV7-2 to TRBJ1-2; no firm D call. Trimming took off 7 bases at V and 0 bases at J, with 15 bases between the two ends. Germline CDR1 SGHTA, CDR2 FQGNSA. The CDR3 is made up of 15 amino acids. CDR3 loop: CASTSGRLANYGYTF. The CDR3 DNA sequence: TGTGCCAGCACCAGTGGAAGGCTAGCTAACTATGGCTACACCTTC.

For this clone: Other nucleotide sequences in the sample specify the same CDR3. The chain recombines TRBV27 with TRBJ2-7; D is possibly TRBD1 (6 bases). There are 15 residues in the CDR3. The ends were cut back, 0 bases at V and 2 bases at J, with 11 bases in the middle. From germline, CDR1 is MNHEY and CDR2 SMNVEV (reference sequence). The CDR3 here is CASSLSGGAPYEQYF. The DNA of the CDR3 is TGTGCCAGCAGTTTATCTGGGGGCGCGCCCTACGAGCAGTACTTC.

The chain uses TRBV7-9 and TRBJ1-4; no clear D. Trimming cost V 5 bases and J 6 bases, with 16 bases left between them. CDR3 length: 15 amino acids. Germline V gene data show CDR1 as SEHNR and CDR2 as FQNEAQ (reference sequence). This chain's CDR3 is CASSRPWGLDEKLFF. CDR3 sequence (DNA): TGTGCCAGCAGCCGTCCGTGGGGATTGGATGAAAAACTGTTTTTT.

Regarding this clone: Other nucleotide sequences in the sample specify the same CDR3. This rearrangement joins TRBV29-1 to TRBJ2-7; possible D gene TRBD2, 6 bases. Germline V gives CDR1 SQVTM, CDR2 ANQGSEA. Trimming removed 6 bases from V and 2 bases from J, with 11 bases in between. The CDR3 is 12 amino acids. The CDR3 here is CSVRGTAYEQYF. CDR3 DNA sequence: TGCAGCGTCCGGGGGACCGCCTACGAGCAGTACTTC.

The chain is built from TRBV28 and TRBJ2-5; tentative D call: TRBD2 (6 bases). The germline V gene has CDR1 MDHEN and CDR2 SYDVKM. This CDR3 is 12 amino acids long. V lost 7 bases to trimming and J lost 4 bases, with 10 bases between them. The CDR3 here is CASTFGRETQYF. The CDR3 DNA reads TGTGCCAGCACGTTCGGGAGAGAGACCCAGTACTTC.

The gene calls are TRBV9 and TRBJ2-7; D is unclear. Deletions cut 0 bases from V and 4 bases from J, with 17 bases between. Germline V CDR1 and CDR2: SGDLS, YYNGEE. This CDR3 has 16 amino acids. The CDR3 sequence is CASSVEPEGINYEQYF. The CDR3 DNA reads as TGTGCCAGCAGCGTAGAACCAGAAGGGATCAATTACGAGCAGTACTTC.

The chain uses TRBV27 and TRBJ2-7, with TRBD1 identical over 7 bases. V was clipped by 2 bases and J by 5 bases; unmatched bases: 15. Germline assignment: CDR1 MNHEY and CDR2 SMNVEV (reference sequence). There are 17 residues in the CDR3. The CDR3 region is CASSLLHAQGIDHEQYF. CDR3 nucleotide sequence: TGTGCCAGCAGTTTACTTCATGCACAGGGGATTGACCACGAGCAGTACTTC.

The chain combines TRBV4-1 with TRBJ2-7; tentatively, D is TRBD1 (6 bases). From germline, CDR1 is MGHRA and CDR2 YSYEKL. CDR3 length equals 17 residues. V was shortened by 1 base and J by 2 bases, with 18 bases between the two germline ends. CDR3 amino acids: CASSQVFLATGTYEQYF. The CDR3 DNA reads TGCGCCAGCAGCCAAGTTTTTCTCGCGACAGGCACCTACGAGCAGTACTTC.

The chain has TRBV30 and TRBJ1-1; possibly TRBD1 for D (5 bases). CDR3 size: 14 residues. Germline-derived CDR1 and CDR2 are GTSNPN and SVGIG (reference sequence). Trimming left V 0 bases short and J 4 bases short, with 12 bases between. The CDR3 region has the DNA TGTGCCTGGAGTGTAACTGGGGACGGCACTGAAGCTTTCTTT. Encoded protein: CAWSVTGDGTEAFF.

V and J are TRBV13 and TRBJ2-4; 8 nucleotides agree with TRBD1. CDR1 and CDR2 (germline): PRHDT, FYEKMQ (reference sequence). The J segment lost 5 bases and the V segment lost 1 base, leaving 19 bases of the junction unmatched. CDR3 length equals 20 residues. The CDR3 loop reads CASSLVALGTGALQQNIQYF. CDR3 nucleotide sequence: TGTGCCAGCAGCTTAGTCGCATTAGGGACAGGAGCTTTGCAGCAAAACATTCAGTACTTC.

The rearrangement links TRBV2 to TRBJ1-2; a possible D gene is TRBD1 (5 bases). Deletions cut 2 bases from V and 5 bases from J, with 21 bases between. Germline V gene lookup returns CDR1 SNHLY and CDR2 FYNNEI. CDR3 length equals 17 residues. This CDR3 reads CASSERGSSSPWYGYTF. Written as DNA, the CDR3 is TGTGCCAGCAGTGAAAGGGGATCATCATCCCCGTGGTATGGCTACACCTTC.

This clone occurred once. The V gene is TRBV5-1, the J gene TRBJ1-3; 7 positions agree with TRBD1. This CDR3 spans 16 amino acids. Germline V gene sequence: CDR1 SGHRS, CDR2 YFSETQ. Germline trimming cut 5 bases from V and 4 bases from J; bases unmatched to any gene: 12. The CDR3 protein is CASSFTTGRTGNTIYF. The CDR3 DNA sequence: TGCGCCAGCAGTTTTACGACAGGGCGGACGGGAAACACCATATATTTT.

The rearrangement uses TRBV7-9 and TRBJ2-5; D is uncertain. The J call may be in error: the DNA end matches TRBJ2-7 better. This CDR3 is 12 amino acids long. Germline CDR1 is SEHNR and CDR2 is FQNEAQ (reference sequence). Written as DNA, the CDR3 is TGTGCCAGCAAAGGTACCTCCTACGAGCAGTACTTC. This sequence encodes CASKGTSYEQYF.

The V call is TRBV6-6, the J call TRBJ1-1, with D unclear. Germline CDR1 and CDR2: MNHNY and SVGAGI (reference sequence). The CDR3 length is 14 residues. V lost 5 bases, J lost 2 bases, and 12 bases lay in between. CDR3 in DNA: TGTGCCAGCAGTCTACTTGCCACCAACACTGAAGCTTTCTTT. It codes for CASSLLATNTEAFF.

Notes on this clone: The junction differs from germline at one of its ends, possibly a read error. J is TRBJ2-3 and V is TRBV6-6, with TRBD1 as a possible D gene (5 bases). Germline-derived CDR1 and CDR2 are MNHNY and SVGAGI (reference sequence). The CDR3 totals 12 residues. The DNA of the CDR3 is TGTGCCAGCAGTTATTACGGCGACAGCAAAAATTTT. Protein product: CASSYYGDSKNF.